This T cell receptor (beta chain) came from a study of response to subunit inactivated influenza vaccine. Study-wide findings and caveats: Authors proposed each seasonal influenza vaccination draws in few new T cells.

TCRdb re-analysed the RT-PCR reads in MiXCR, keeping a single row per CDR3 protein. The sample contains hundreds of thousands of distinct CDR3 sequences, less than 20% of which appear only once. Only a few counts were recorded for this clonotype. Its antigen is still unknown. The germline V gene has CDR1 MNHEY and CDR2 SMNVEV (reference sequence). The V and J ends lost 2 bases and 5 bases respectively, with 7 bases between them. The CDR3 has 12 amino acids. This sample comprised PBMCs from blood, obtained 5 to 6 days after vaccination. The sequence came from a man in his fifties who received an inactivated influenza vaccine. V usage is TRBV27 and J usage is TRBJ2-7; no clear D. The CDR3 loop is CASSLIGHEQYF. The CDR3 DNA is TGTGCCAGCAGTTTAATAGGGCACGAGCAGTACTTC.